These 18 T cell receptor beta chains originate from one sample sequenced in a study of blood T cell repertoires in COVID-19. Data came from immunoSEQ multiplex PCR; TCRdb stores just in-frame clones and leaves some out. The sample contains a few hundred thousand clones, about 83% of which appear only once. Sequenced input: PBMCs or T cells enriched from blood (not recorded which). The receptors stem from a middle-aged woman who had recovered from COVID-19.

This CDR3 reads CASSSGHAGDGYTF. The CDR3 bases are TGTGCCAGCAGCTCCGGACATGCTGGGGATGGCTACACCTTC. The genes are TRBV7-8 and TRBJ1-2, with D perhaps matching TRBD1 (5 bases). This CDR3 comprises 14 residues. V was trimmed by 4 bases and J by 6 bases, leaving 15 bases between them. The germline V gene encodes CDR1 SGHVS and CDR2 FQNEAQ.

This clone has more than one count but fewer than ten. DNA of the CDR3: TGTGCCAGCAAAAAAGGACAGCAATACAATTCACCCCTCCACTTT. Translated, it gives CASKKGQQYNSPLHF. The rearrangement uses TRBV2 and TRBJ1-6, with D possibly TRBD1 on 6 matching bases. Germline CDR1 is SNHLY and CDR2 is FYNNEI. This CDR3 comprises 15 residues. V lost 7 bases to trimming and J lost 7 bases, with 17 bases between them.

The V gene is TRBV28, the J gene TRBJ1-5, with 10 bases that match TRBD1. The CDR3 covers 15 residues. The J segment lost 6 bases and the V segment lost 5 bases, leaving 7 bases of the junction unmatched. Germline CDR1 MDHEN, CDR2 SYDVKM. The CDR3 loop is CASSIYDRGLQPQHF. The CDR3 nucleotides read TGTGCCAGCAGTATATACGACAGGGGGCTTCAGCCCCAGCATTTT.

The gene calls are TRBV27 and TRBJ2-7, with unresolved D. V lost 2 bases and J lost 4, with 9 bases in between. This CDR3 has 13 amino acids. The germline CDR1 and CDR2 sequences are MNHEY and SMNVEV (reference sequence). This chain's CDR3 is CASSLAGQYEQYF. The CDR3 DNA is TGTGCCAGCAGTTTAGCTGGCCAGTACGAGCAGTACTTC.

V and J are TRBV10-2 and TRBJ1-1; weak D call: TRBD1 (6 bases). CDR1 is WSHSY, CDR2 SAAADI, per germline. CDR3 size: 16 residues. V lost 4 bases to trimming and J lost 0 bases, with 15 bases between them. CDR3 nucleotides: TGCGCCAGCAGTGTTGCGGCAGGGGAAATGAACACTGAAGCTTTCTTT. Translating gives CASSVAAGEMNTEAFF.

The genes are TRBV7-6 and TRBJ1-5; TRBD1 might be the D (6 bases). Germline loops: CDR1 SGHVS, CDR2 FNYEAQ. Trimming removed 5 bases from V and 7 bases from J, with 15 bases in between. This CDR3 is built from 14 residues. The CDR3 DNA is TGTGCCAGCAGCCCGATCACAGGGCGGCAGCCCCAGCATTTT. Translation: CASSPITGRQPQHF.

CDR3 region: CASSPGGSNGELFF. The CDR3 DNA follows: TGTGCCAGCTCACCTGGCGGATCAAACGGGGAGCTGTTTTTT. The genes are TRBV18 and TRBJ2-2; D ambiguous. This CDR3 contains 14 residues. CDR1 and CDR2 (germline): KGHSH, LQKENI. The V gene lost 3 bases and the J gene lost 7 bases, with 12 bases spanning the gap.

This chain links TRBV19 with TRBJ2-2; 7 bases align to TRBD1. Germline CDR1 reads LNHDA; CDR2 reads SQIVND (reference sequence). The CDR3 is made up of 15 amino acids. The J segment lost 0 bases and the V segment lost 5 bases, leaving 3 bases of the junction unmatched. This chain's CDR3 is CASSSGTANTGELFF. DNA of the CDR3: TGTGCCAGTAGTTCCGGGACAGCGAACACCGGGGAGCTGTTTTTT.

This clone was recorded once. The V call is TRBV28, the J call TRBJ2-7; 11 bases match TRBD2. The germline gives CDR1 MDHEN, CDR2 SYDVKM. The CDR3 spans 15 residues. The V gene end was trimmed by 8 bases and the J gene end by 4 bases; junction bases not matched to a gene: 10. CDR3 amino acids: CASFSGLAGGYEQYF. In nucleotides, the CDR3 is TGTGCCAGCTTCTCAGGGCTAGCGGGAGGTTACGAGCAGTACTTC.

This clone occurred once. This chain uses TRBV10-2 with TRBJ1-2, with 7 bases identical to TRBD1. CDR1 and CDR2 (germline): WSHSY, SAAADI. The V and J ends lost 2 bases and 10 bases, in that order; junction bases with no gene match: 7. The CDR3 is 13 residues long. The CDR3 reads CASSEVRGDHYTF. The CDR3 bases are TGCGCCAGCAGTGAGGTCAGGGGGGACCACTACACCTTC.

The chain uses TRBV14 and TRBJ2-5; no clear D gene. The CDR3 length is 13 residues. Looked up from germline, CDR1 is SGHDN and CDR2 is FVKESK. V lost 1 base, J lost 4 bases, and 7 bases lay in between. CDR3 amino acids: CASSQGGSETQYF. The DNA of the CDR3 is TGTGCCAGCAGCCAAGGAGGTTCAGAGACCCAGTACTTC.

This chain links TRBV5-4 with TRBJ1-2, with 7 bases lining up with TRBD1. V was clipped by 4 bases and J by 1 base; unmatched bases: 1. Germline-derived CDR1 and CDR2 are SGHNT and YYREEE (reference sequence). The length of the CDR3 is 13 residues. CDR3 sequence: CASSQGGNYGYTF. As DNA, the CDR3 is TGTGCCAGCAGCCAGGGGGGTAACTATGGCTACACCTTC.

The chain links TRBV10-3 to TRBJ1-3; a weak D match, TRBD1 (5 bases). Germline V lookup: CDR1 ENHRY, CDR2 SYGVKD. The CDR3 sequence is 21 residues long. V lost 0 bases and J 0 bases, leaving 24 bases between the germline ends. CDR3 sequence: CAISESIGDSPFSNSGNTIYF. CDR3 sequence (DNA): TGTGCCATCAGTGAGTCTATTGGAGACAGTCCCTTTTCCAACTCTGGAAACACCATATATTTT.

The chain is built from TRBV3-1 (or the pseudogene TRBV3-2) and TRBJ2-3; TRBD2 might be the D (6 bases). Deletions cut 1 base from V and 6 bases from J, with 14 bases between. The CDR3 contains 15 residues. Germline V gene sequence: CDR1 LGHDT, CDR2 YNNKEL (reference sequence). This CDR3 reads CASSQGPTGGDTQYF. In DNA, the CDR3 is TGTGCCAGCAGCCAAGGTCCGACTGGAGGGGATACGCAGTATTTT.

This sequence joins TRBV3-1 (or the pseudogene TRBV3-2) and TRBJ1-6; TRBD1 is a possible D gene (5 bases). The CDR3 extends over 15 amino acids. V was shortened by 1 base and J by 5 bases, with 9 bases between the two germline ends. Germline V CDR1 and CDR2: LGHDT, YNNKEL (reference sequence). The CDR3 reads CASSQVPGNNSPLHF. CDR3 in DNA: TGTGCCAGCAGCCAAGTCCCAGGGAATAATTCACCCCTCCACTTT.

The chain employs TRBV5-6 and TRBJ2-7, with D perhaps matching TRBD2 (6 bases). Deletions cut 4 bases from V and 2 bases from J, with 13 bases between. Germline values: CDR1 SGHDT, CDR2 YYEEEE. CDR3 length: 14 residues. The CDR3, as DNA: TGTGCCAGCAGCCCGGCGGGGAGGCCCTACGAGCAGTACGTC. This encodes CASSPAGRPYEQYV.

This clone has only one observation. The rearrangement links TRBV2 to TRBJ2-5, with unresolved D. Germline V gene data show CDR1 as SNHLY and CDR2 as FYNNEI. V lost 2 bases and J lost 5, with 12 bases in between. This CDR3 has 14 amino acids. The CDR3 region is CASSENLAWETQYF. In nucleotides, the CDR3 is TGTGCCAGCAGTGAAAATTTAGCTTGGGAGACCCAGTACTTC. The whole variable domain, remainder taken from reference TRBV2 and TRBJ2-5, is EPEVTQTPSHQVTQMGQEVILRCVPISNHLYFYWYRQILGQKVEFLVSFYNNEISEKSEIFDDQFSVERPDGSNFTLKIRSTKLEDSAMYFCASSENLAWETQYFGPGTRLLVL.

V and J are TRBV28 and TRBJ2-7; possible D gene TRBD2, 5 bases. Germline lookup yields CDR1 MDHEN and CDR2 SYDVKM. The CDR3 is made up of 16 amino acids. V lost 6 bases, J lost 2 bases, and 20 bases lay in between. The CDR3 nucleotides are TGTGCCAGCAGCCCTCCGCTCCCCGGGAAAGCCTACGAGCAGTACTTC. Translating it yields CASSPPLPGKAYEQYF.